The 9 T cell receptor beta chains listed next were all sequenced from one sample in a study of blood T cell repertoires in COVID-19. The data were produced by immunoSEQ multiplex PCR, yet TCRdb's version contains in-frame clones alone and is incomplete. The data hold 65,000 to 90,000 clones, with roughly nine tenths observed a single time. Sample: peripheral blood. Receptors were obtained from a man aged 45-65 years with acute or convalescent COVID-19.

The chain couples TRBV7-3 to TRBJ1-1; no clear D. CDR3 length: 13 amino acids. The V and J ends lost 1 base and 3 bases respectively, with 6 bases between them. The V gene's germline CDR1 is SGHTA and CDR2 FQGTGA. CDR3 sequence reads: CASSLISDTEAFF. The DNA of the CDR3 is TGTGCCAGCAGCTTAATCAGTGACACTGAAGCTTTCTTT.

CDR3 sequence reads: CAISSDRENTGELFF. The DNA of the CDR3 is TGTGCCATCAGTTCGGACAGGGAGAACACCGGGGAGCTGTTTTTT. The V and J genes are TRBV10-3 and TRBJ2-2; TRBD1 agrees at 8 bases. V shed 5 bases and J 1 base; nucleotides not matched to a gene: 3. Germline CDR1 ENHRY, CDR2 SYGVKD. The CDR3 is 15 amino acids.

This chain links TRBV3-1 (or the pseudogene TRBV3-2) with TRBJ2-3; 13 bases fit TRBD2. This CDR3 comprises 16 residues. Germline V gene lookup returns CDR1 LGHDT and CDR2 YNNKEL (reference sequence). V trimming: 5 bases; J trimming: 1 base; junction bases outside the gene matches: 3. The CDR3 loop is CASSGLAGAGTDTQYF. The CDR3 DNA reads TGTGCCAGCAGCGGACTAGCGGGGGCGGGCACAGATACGCAGTATTTT.

The chain links TRBV5-1 to TRBJ2-7, with 8 bases aligning to TRBD1. CDR1 and CDR2 from the germline V gene are SGHRS and YFSETQ. V lost 3 bases to trimming and J lost 4 bases; unmatched junction nucleotides: 6. The CDR3 runs to 14 residues. CDR3 sequence (DNA): TGCGCCAGCAGCTACCTCAGGGGGCCATACGAGCAGTACGTC. Translated, it gives CASSYLRGPYEQYV.

V usage is TRBV3-1 (or the pseudogene TRBV3-2) and J usage is TRBJ2-4; 13 bases match TRBD2. The CDR3 contains 15 residues. The V segment lost 1 base and the J segment 6 bases; nucleotides outside the gene matches: 0. Germline V gene data show CDR1 as LGHDT and CDR2 as YNNKEL (reference sequence). CDR3 residues: CASSQGTSGGNIQYF. CDR3 coding DNA: TGTGCCAGCAGCCAAGGGACTAGCGGGGGAAACATTCAGTACTTC.

The gene calls are TRBV4-2 and TRBJ2-7; 12 nucleotides agree with TRBD1. The length of the CDR3 is 16 residues. Germline V gene lookup returns CDR1 LGHNA and CDR2 YNFKEQ. The V and J ends lost 0 bases and 4 bases, in that order; junction bases with no gene match: 4. The CDR3 here is CASSQEGTGGAYEQYF. The CDR3 DNA reads as TGTGCCAGCAGCCAAGAGGGGACAGGGGGCGCTTACGAGCAGTACTTC.

The chain combines TRBV11-2 with TRBJ1-5; 8 bases map to TRBD1. The V gene end was trimmed by 1 base and the J gene end by 6 bases; junction bases not matched to a gene: 5. The V gene's germline CDR1 is SGHAT and CDR2 FQNNGV. The CDR3 is made up of 15 amino acids. The CDR3 sequence: CASSLGQGATQPQHF. The DNA for the CDR3 is TGTGCCAGCAGCTTAGGCCAGGGGGCGACTCAGCCCCAGCATTTT.

V usage is TRBV2 and J usage is TRBJ2-2; the D is unclear. The V end lost 1 base, the J end lost 0 bases, and 6 bases lay between the germline ends. Per the germline V gene, CDR1 is SNHLY and CDR2 is FYNNEI. CDR3 length equals 15 residues. The CDR3 DNA reads TGTGCCAGCAGTGAAGTGGAGCCGAACACCGGGGAGCTGTTTTTT. This codes for CASSEVEPNTGELFF.

In the case of this clone: The junction shows a germline mismatch at one end, possibly a read error. The CDR3 sequence is CASSLAEGFRVF. DNA for the CDR3: TGCGCCAGCAGCTTGGCGGAGGGCTTCAGGGTCTTC. This chain joins TRBV5-1 and TRBJ2-1, with a possible D match to TRBD2 (6 bases). The CDR3 sequence is 12 residues long. Germline CDR1 reads SGHRS; CDR2 reads YFSETQ. Full variable domain (outside the CDR3, taken from reference TRBV5-1 and TRBJ2-1): KAGVTQTPRYLIKTRGQQVTLSCSPISGHRSVSWYQQTPGQGLQFLFEYFSETQRNKGNFPGRFSGRQFSNSRSEMNVSTLELGDSALYLCASSLAEGFRVFGPGTRLTVL.